This passage covers 20 T cell receptor beta chains from one sample sequenced in a study of T-cell memory formation after mild COVID-19. MiXCR was run by TCRdb on the 5' RACE reads, yielding one entry per CDR3 protein. The data hold 350,000 to 450,000 distinct CDR3 sequences, with around 28% observed a single time. Sample: PBMCs or a T cell subset sorted from them (not recorded which). Receptor source: an adult woman who had mild COVID-19 (a few samples of this study predate the infection). Cell type and time point are not known.

This clonotype was detected only once. The chain recombines TRBV15 with TRBJ2-5; D gene uncertain. The V gene lost 0 bases and the J gene lost 5 bases, with 13 bases spanning the gap. In germline, CDR1 is LNHNV, CDR2 YYDKDF (reference sequence). This CDR3 has 15 amino acids. This chain's CDR3 is CATSRDQVRMETQYF. The CDR3 DNA is TGTGCCACCAGCAGAGATCAGGTCAGGATGGAGACCCAGTACTTC.

The chain joins TRBV30 to TRBJ1-3, with D uncertain. The CDR3 spans 11 residues. The V gene lost 4 bases and the J gene lost 4 bases, with 5 bases spanning the gap. From germline, CDR1 is GTSNPN and CDR2 SVGIG (reference sequence). Here the CDR3 DNA reads TGTGCCTGGAAGATGGGAAACACCATATATTTT. Translated: CAWKMGNTIYF.

This clonotype was seen many times. V usage is TRBV4-1 and J usage is TRBJ2-3; no clear D. V lost 5 bases, J lost 2 bases, and 8 bases lay in between. CDR3 size: 13 residues. Germline V lookup: CDR1 MGHRA, CDR2 YSYEKL. This CDR3 is CASSLQNTDTQYF. CDR3 DNA: TGCGCCAGCAGCTTACAAAACACAGATACGCAGTATTTT.

This clonotype was seen a handful of times. The chain couples TRBV7-9 to TRBJ2-5, with TRBD1 matching 7 bases. V lost 6 bases and J lost 5; bases outside the gene matches: 9. Looked up from germline, CDR1 is SEHNR and CDR2 is FQNEAQ (reference sequence). The CDR3 has 14 residues. The CDR3 coding sequence is TGTGCCAGCAGACATGTGACAGGGCGGGAGACCCAGTACTTC. It codes for CASRHVTGRETQYF.

This clonotype showed up just a few times. J is TRBJ2-2 and V is TRBV4-2; no clear D gene. V shed 4 bases and J shed 5 bases, with 8 bases lying between them. CDR1 is LGHNA and CDR2 is YNFKEQ in the germline V gene. The CDR3 spans 13 residues. CDR3 region: CASSPKSTGELFF. The CDR3 region has the DNA TGTGCCAGCAGCCCGAAATCGACCGGGGAGCTGTTTTTT.

The V and J genes are TRBV12-3 or TRBV12-4 and TRBJ2-7, with 7 bases fitting TRBD1. The CDR3 is 11 residues long. Trimming removed 7 bases from V and 5 bases from J; junction bases left unmatched: 2. CDR3 region: CASKGAHEQYF. CDR3 coding DNA: TGTGCCAGCAAGGGGGCACACGAGCAGTACTTC.

The chain employs TRBV13 and TRBJ2-5; D not certain. Germline V gene lookup returns CDR1 PRHDT and CDR2 FYEKMQ (reference sequence). The germline V and J ends were trimmed by 0 bases and 2 bases, with 7 bases remaining between them. The CDR3 loop spans 14 amino acids. CDR3 bases: TGTGCCAGCAGCTTAGGTCGAATACAAGAGACCCAGTACTTC. Its protein is CASSLGRIQETQYF.

This clonotype was counted a few times. The chain links TRBV5-1 to TRBJ2-7; 16 bases are a match to TRBD2. V gave up 0 bases and J gave up 6 bases; unmatched junction bases: 6. The CDR3 length is 17 residues. Germline V gives CDR1 SGHRS, CDR2 YFSETQ. CDR3 residues: CASSLGGTSGRALEQYF. The CDR3, as DNA: TGCGCCAGCAGCTTGGGAGGGACTAGCGGGAGGGCCCTCGAGCAGTACTTC.

This clonotype was counted a few times. The genes are TRBV5-6 and TRBJ2-7; maybe TRBD2 (6 bases). Trimming removed 4 bases at V and 4 bases at J, with 15 bases between. The germline CDR1 and CDR2 sequences are SGHDT and YYEEEE. The CDR3 sequence is 14 residues long. Here the CDR3 DNA reads TGTGCCAGCAGCCTTAGCGGAGATGTTTACGAGCAGTACTTC. Its translation: CASSLSGDVYEQYF.

The table lists this clonotype with a few counts. V gene TRBV18 combines with J gene TRBJ2-1; D unclear. There are 14 residues in the CDR3. The V end was cut by 0 bases, the J end by 7 bases, with 10 bases between. Germline V CDR1 and CDR2: KGHSH, LQKENI. As DNA, the CDR3 is TGTGCCAGCTCACCACCTAGCCTGAAGAATGAGCAGTTCTTC. Protein product: CASSPPSLKNEQFF.

The genes are TRBV11-3 and TRBJ2-5; D unclear. Trimming left V 1 base short and J 5 bases short, with 14 bases between. The CDR3 sequence is 15 residues long. Germline lookup yields CDR1 SGHNT and CDR2 YENEEA. In DNA, the CDR3 is TGTGCCAGCAGCTTAGCCCTCGGGCCTGAGGAGACCCAGTACTTC. It encodes CASSLALGPEETQYF.

This sequence joins TRBV7-2 and TRBJ2-3; tentative D call: TRBD1 (5 bases). V gave up 1 base and J gave up 4 bases, with 9 bases separating them. Germline loops: CDR1 SGHTA, CDR2 FQGNSA. There are 14 residues in the CDR3. The CDR3 DNA follows: TGTGCCAGCAGCTTAGTCAGGACATCAGATACGCAGTATTTT. Residues: CASSLVRTSDTQYF.

The CDR3: CASSQDSAGMDGYTF. The DNA for the CDR3 is TGTGCCAGCAGCCAAGATAGCGCAGGGATGGATGGCTACACCTTC. V and J are TRBV3-1 and TRBJ1-2; the D gene is possibly TRBD1 (5 bases). Germline V gene data show CDR1 as LGHDT and CDR2 as YNNKEL (reference sequence). There are 15 residues in the CDR3. The V gene lost 0 bases and the J gene lost 6 bases, with 14 bases spanning the gap.

The chain combines TRBV7-2 with TRBJ2-7; D gene ambiguous. Germline CDR1 is SGHTA and CDR2 is FQGNSA. V was pared by 5 bases and J by 4 bases, with 15 bases between. CDR3 length: 14 residues. CDR3 amino acids: CASSPSGEAYEQYF. For the CDR3, the DNA is TGTGCCAGCAGCCCGTCAGGCGAGGCATACGAGCAGTACTTC.

This clonotype was recorded only once. CDR3 nucleotide sequence: TGTGCCAGCAGCCGCCGGGACAGGGGCTCTGAAGCTTTCTTT. Amino acid sequence: CASSRRDRGSEAFF. The rearrangement uses TRBV27 and TRBJ1-1; 10 nucleotides match TRBD1. The ends lost 6 bases at V and 6 bases at J; junction bases unmatched: 7. Looked up from germline, CDR1 is MNHEY and CDR2 is SMNVEV (reference sequence). The CDR3 spans 14 residues.

V gene TRBV6-6 combines with J gene TRBJ2-2; no definite D call. The V gene's germline CDR1 is MNHNY and CDR2 SVGAGI (reference sequence). This CDR3 comprises 15 residues. Trimming took 10 bases from V and 0 from J, leaving 15 bases between them. This CDR3 reads CATAGDPSNTGELFF. The DNA of the CDR3 is TGTGCCACGGCTGGGGATCCATCGAACACCGGGGAGCTGTTTTTT.

The chain couples TRBV19 to TRBJ1-1, with D possibly matching TRBD1 (6 bases). Trimming shortened V by 5 bases and J by 4 bases, and 17 bases separated the two germline ends. Germline V CDR1 and CDR2: LNHDA, SQIVND (reference sequence). The CDR3 loop spans 15 amino acids. This CDR3 is CASSWGAGVGTEAFF. The CDR3 nucleotides read TGTGCCAGTAGTTGGGGTGCAGGGGTGGGCACTGAAGCTTTCTTT.

The genes are TRBV7-2 and TRBJ2-1, with 8 bases matching TRBD2. The CDR3 consists of 14 residues. Trimming removed 5 bases from V and 8 bases from J; junction bases left unmatched: 8. The germline gives CDR1 SGHTA, CDR2 FQGNSA. CDR3 loop: CASSPRTSIHEQFF. The CDR3 DNA is TGTGCCAGCAGCCCTAGGACTAGCATCCATGAGCAGTTCTTC. The variable domain in full, with the rest retrieved from reference TRBV7-2 and TRBJ2-1, is GAGVSQSPSNKVTEKGKDVELRCDPISGHTALYWYRQSLGQGLEFLIYFQGNSAPDKSGLPSDRFSAERTGGSVSTLTIQRTQQEDSAVYLCASSPRTSIHEQFFGPGTRLTVL.

The genes are TRBV20-1 and TRBJ2-7; TRBD1 agrees at 7 bases. From germline, CDR1 is DFQATT and CDR2 SNEGSKA (reference sequence). The CDR3 has 13 amino acids. V lost 6 bases and J lost 5; bases outside the gene matches: 10. CDR3 in amino acids: CSAWDSRFDEQYF. The CDR3 coding sequence is TGCAGTGCCTGGGACAGCCGATTCGACGAGCAGTACTTC.

The genes are TRBV9 and TRBJ2-7; D gene unclear. The germline V gene has CDR1 SGDLS and CDR2 YYNGEE. V dropped 4 bases and J dropped 3 bases, with 17 bases sitting between them. CDR3 length equals 15 residues. CDR3 region: CASSPHRTLNYEQYF. CDR3 DNA sequence: TGTGCCAGCAGCCCCCACCGGACGTTAAACTACGAGCAGTACTTC.